This record covers a single T cell receptor beta chain. The antigen is unknown. The entry originates in a study of cytomegalovirus exposure and HLA in healthy donors. The primer mix had 60 Vbeta and 13 Jbeta primers. Method: immunoSEQ multiplex PCR; TCRdb's copy keeps in-frame clones and lacks some. The sample lists approximately 160,000 clones, approximately 73% seen once, with over 1.2% in the top ten. The V gene's germline CDR1 is MNHNY and CDR2 SVGAGI (reference sequence). V was trimmed by 7 bases and J by 7 bases, leaving 11 bases between them. The CDR3 is 13 residues long. The study, taken as a whole, reports: As a later analysis showed, a missense DCLRE1C variant was linked to trimming of TCR beta V- and J-genes.

The V call is TRBV6-6, the J call TRBJ1-6, with D perhaps TRBD1 (5 bases). Sequences were obtained from PBMCs. The TCR was taken from a man between 50 and 59 years old in good health and CMV-seronegative. CDR3 sequence: CASTVRENSPLHF. Written as DNA, the CDR3 is TGTGCCAGCACTGTCAGGGAAAATTCACCCCTCCACTTT.